Presented here are 22 T cell receptor beta chains from one specimen sequenced in a study of OX40 agonist ivuxolimab in advanced cancers. The method was immunoSEQ multiplex PCR; TCRdb's version includes in-frame clones alone and lacks a portion of them. The table records 80,000 to 100,000 clones, around 90% of them present only once. The input for sequencing was CD4+ or CD8+ T cells sorted from blood, taken in a trial of the OX40 agonist ivuxolimab. The origin of the receptors is an adult with an advanced solid tumor such as melanoma, head and neck, liver or kidney cancer.

The chain carries TRBV18 and TRBJ1-3; D is unclear. V shed 1 base and J shed 0 bases, with 10 bases lying between them. The V gene's germline CDR1 is KGHSH and CDR2 LQKENI. The CDR3 extends over 16 amino acids. CDR3 sequence: CASSPLEVFSGNTIYF. The CDR3 coding sequence is TGTGCCAGCTCACCACTAGAGGTTTTCTCTGGAAACACCATATATTTT.

This chain connects TRBV7-3 to TRBJ2-1; 8 bases map to TRBD2. J was trimmed by 10 bases and V by 4 bases; bases with no gene match: 9. Germline assignment: CDR1 SGHTA and CDR2 FQGTGA. This CDR3 contains 14 residues. CDR3 loop: CASSSGGALVEQFF. The CDR3 nucleotides read TGTGCCAGCAGCTCCGGGGGGGCCCTCGTGGAGCAGTTCTTC.

The chain joins TRBV7-9 to TRBJ1-5; 7 nucleotides line up with TRBD1. The CDR3 runs to 15 residues. Per germline, CDR1 SEHNR and CDR2 FQNEAQ (reference sequence). The junction had 8 bases not matched to a gene; V was cut back by 5 bases and J by 4 bases. CDR3 sequence reads: CASSPDPGGNQPQHF. In DNA form, the CDR3 reads TGTGCCAGCAGCCCGGACCCAGGGGGGAATCAGCCCCAGCATTTT.

This chain connects TRBV4-1 to TRBJ2-7; D tentatively fits TRBD1 or TRBD2 (5 bases each). The germline CDR1 and CDR2 sequences are MGHRA and YSYEKL. The CDR3 length is 13 residues. Trimming pared 4 bases from V and 3 bases from J, leaving 10 bases between. In DNA form, the CDR3 reads TGCGCCAGCAGCCTTGGGACGGTCTACGAGCAGTACTTC. This translates into CASSLGTVYEQYF.

The chain couples TRBV5-1 to TRBJ2-5, with D hard to call. The J call may be incorrect, as the DNA end agrees better with TRBJ2-7. CDR3 size: 15 residues. Germline V gives CDR1 SGHRS, CDR2 YFSETQ. DNA for the CDR3: TGCGCCAGCAGCTTGGCGACTCCTTCTAGAGGCGAGCAGTACTTC. This translates into CASSLATPSRGEQYF.

The J gene is TRBJ2-5, the V gene TRBV4-3; TRBD2 is a possible D gene (6 bases). The end of the DNA is better explained by TRBJ2-7, so the J call may be wrong. From germline, CDR1 is LGHNA and CDR2 YSLEER. This CDR3 is 16 amino acids long. CDR3 sequence: CASSQDGGSRSYEQYF. The CDR3 DNA sequence: TGCGCCAGCAGCCAAGATGGGGGGAGTAGGTCCTACGAGCAGTACTTC.

This clone was seen only a few times. The CDR3 loop reads CASRTRGSPLHF. CDR3 sequence (DNA): TGTGCCAGTAGGACTCGCGGTTCACCCCTCCACTTT. The V gene is TRBV19, the J gene TRBJ1-6; D call uncertain. Trimming cost V 6 bases and J 9 bases, with 9 bases left between them. The length of the CDR3 is 12 residues. Germline V gives CDR1 LNHDA, CDR2 SQIVND (reference sequence).

This chain links TRBV5-3 with TRBJ2-5; 11 bases map to TRBD2. TRBV5-3 is marked as an open reading frame, function uncertain. The CDR3 totals 17 residues. V shed 0 bases and J 5 bases; nucleotides not matched to a gene: 9. CDR3 DNA: TGTGCCAGAAGCTTGGTGTTAGCGGGGGGGCCAGGGGAGACCCAGTACTTC. This sequence encodes CARSLVLAGGPGETQYF.

The CDR3 DNA reads as TGTGCCAGCAGCCAAGCCGGGACTAGCGGGGGTTACGAGCAGTACTTC. It codes for CASSQAGTSGGYEQYF. The rearrangement joins TRBV4-2 to TRBJ2-7, with 14 bases matching TRBD2. This CDR3 spans 16 amino acids. CDR1 LGHNA and CDR2 YNFKEQ come from the germline V gene. Trimming took 1 base from V and 4 from J; bases not matched to a gene: 3.

The chain couples TRBV7-9 to TRBJ2-1; D uncertain. The V gene's germline CDR1 is SEHNR and CDR2 FQNEAQ (reference sequence). The CDR3 contains 12 residues. The V end lost 1 base, the J end lost 9 bases, and 7 bases lay between the germline ends. Here the CDR3 DNA reads TGTGCCAGCAGCTTAGGGGCACCTGAGCAGTTCTTC. Amino acids: CASSLGAPEQFF.

CDR3 loop: CASSVGNSGGTDTQYF. The CDR3 DNA sequence: TGTGCCAGCAGCGTAGGAAATAGCGGGGGCACAGATACGCAGTATTTT. The chain couples TRBV9 to TRBJ2-3; 8 positions agree with TRBD2. Germline CDR1 reads SGDLS; CDR2 reads YYNGEE. The CDR3 is 16 residues long. Trimming removed 0 bases from V and 1 base from J; junction bases left unmatched: 4.

This clone was seen more than once but under ten times. The chain has TRBV27 and TRBJ1-2; possible D gene TRBD1, 5 bases. Per germline, CDR1 MNHEY and CDR2 SMNVEV (reference sequence). V was shortened by 5 bases and J by 5 bases, with 12 bases between the two germline ends. The CDR3 has 13 amino acids. The CDR3 DNA is TGTGCCAGCAGTCCATATGACAGATATGGCTACACCTTC. Amino acid sequence: CASSPYDRYGYTF.

This chain uses TRBV19 with TRBJ1-4; D gene ambiguous. Germline V CDR1 and CDR2: LNHDA, SQIVND (reference sequence). The CDR3 is 15 amino acids. Trimming cost V 1 base and J 4 bases, with 10 bases left between them. CDR3 in DNA: TGTGCCAGTAGTATAGGTTCCAGTAATAATGAAAAACTGTTTTTT. The encoded protein is CASSIGSSNNEKLFF.

The chain recombines TRBV7-9 with TRBJ2-2; TRBD1 agrees at 10 bases. After removal of 5 bases from V and 5 bases from J, the junction contained 8 bases not matched to a gene. This CDR3 region has 16 residues. Germline loops: CDR1 SEHNR, CDR2 FQNEAQ (reference sequence). CDR3 residues: CASSLRTGGLTGELFF. CDR3 sequence (DNA): TGTGCCAGCAGCCTACGGACAGGGGGGTTGACCGGGGAGCTGTTTTTT.

The rearrangement links TRBV6-5 to TRBJ2-7, with D perhaps assigned TRBD1 or TRBD2 (5 bases each). Germline CDR1 MNHEY, CDR2 SVGAGI. This CDR3 comprises 13 residues. V dropped 8 bases and J dropped 0 bases, with 11 bases sitting between them. Written as DNA, the CDR3 is TGTGCCAGCGCGAGGGGAAACTCCTACGAGCAGTACTTC. It codes for CASARGNSYEQYF.

The rearrangement uses TRBV12-5 and TRBJ1-1, with D maybe TRBD1 (5 bases). The CDR3 has 15 amino acids. Germline CDR1 LGHNT, CDR2 FRNRAP. The ends were cut back, 10 bases at V and 4 bases at J, with 22 bases in the middle. The CDR3 nucleotides are TGTGCTACGGACCCGGGGGGGACCTATTTCACTGAAGCTTTCTTT. It is translated as CATDPGGTYFTEAFF.

This chain links TRBV11-3 with TRBJ2-2, with TRBD2 matching 10 bases. With V trimmed by 4 bases and J by 1 base, 3 bases remained unmatched. Germline assignment: CDR1 SGHNT and CDR2 YENEEA. The CDR3 consists of 16 residues. CDR3 loop: CASSSVAGGNTGELFF. In DNA form, the CDR3 reads TGTGCCAGCAGCTCAGTAGCGGGGGGGAACACCGGGGAGCTGTTTTTT.

The V and J genes are TRBV9 and TRBJ1-1; tentative D call: TRBD1 (5 bases). Trimming stripped 4 bases from V and 2 bases from J, with 12 bases between. CDR1 and CDR2 from the germline V gene are SGDLS and YYNGEE. The CDR3 is 14 amino acids. CDR3 in DNA: TGTGCCAGCAGCCCACGCGACAGCAACACTGAAGCTTTCTTT. Its translation: CASSPRDSNTEAFF.

The V gene is TRBV19, the J gene TRBJ1-1; no definite D call. The CDR3 totals 14 residues. Deletions cut 3 bases from V and 2 bases from J, with 10 bases between. Germline V gene lookup returns CDR1 LNHDA and CDR2 SQIVND (reference sequence). The CDR3 loop is CASSISTRNTEAFF. CDR3 bases: TGTGCCAGTAGTATCTCCACCAGAAACACTGAAGCTTTCTTT.

The chain uses TRBV9 and TRBJ1-1; TRBD1 agrees at 7 bases. Germline CDR1 SGDLS, CDR2 YYNGEE. V shed 3 bases, J shed 4 bases, and the junction held 9 bases outside the gene matches. The CDR3 runs to 15 residues. CDR3 amino acids: CASSARQGGSTEAFF. In DNA, the CDR3 is TGTGCCAGCAGCGCCCGACAGGGAGGTAGCACTGAAGCTTTCTTT.

This clone was seen only once. The V call is TRBV5-1, the J call TRBJ1-1; 10 nucleotides align to TRBD1. CDR1 is SGHRS and CDR2 is YFSETQ in the germline V gene. The V segment lost 4 bases and the J segment 6 bases; nucleotides outside the gene matches: 9. This CDR3 has 15 residues. The CDR3 protein is CASSPDRGQVPEAFF. The DNA of the CDR3 is TGCGCCAGCAGCCCAGACAGGGGGCAAGTTCCTGAAGCTTTCTTT.

The chain recombines TRBV29-1 with TRBJ1-6, with D unclear. The germline V and J ends were trimmed by 6 bases and 7 bases, with 10 bases remaining between them. The CDR3 runs to 12 residues. Germline-derived CDR1 and CDR2 are SQVTM and ANQGSEA. Here the CDR3 reads CSVREKNSPLHF. For the CDR3, the DNA is TGCAGCGTGAGAGAAAAGAATTCACCCCTCCACTTT.